One T cell receptor beta chain is described in this entry. Its target is not known. These data originate in a study of shared clonotypes between healthy human individuals. Study at large: A donor's plate count was three for CD4 naive and three for CD4 memory; CD8 naive had two and CD8 memory one.

Among the donors, all were Caucasian adults who lived in Nashville, Tennessee. Germline V gene lookup returns CDR1 MDHEN and CDR2 SYDVKM. V was pared by 6 bases and J by 0 bases, with 8 bases of the junction left unmatched. The CDR3 is 15 amino acids. General study findings and limits: Rarefaction indicated that sorted-subset sequencing remained incomplete although depth was large.

In the authors' methods: ImmunoSEQ output lacked quality scores and full-length reads, limiting matched filtering. The assay was immunoSEQ multiplex PCR, and TCRdb's table has in-frame clones only and misses some. That table is the source of V, J and clone size, and D and trimming were worked out from the DNA. The table lists over 1.5 million clones, nearly 99% of them singletons, with approximately 0.44% in the top ten. Sequenced sample: naive CD4+ T cells sorted from blood. The subset: CD45RA+ positively selected. The genes are TRBV28 and TRBJ2-7; 7 bases match TRBD1. The TCR comes from a man under 40 in good health. Here the CDR3 DNA reads TGTGCCAGCAGCCCTACCGGACAGGACTCCTACGAGCAGTACTTC. Amino acids: CASSPTGQDSYEQYF.